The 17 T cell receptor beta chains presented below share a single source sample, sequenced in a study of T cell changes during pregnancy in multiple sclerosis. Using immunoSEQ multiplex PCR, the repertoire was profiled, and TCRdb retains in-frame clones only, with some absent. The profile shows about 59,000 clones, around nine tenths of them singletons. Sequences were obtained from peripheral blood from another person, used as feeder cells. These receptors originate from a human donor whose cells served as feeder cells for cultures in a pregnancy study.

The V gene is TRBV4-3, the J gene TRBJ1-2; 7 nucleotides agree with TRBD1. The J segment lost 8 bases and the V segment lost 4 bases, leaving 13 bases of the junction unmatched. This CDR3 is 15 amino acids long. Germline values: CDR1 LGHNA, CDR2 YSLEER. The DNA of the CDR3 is TGCGCCAGCAGCCCACAGGGGACTAAATCGGGCGGCTACACCTTC. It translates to CASSPQGTKSGGYTF.

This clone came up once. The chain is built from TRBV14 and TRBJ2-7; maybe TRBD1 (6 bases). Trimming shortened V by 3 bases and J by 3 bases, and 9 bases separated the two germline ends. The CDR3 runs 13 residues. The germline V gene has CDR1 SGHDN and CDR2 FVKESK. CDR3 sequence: CASSQDSDYEQYF. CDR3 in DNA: TGTGCCAGCAGCCAGGACAGTGACTACGAGCAGTACTTC.

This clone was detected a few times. CDR3 coding DNA: TGCGCCAGCAGCGGGTGGACAGGACGATATACGCAGTATTTT. Protein sequence: CASSGWTGRYTQYF. The V gene is TRBV5-1, the J gene TRBJ2-3, with 7 bases identical to TRBD1. The CDR3 spans 14 residues. Germline lookup yields CDR1 SGHRS and CDR2 YFSETQ. The junction had 9 bases not matched to a gene; V was cut back by 4 bases and J by 7 bases.

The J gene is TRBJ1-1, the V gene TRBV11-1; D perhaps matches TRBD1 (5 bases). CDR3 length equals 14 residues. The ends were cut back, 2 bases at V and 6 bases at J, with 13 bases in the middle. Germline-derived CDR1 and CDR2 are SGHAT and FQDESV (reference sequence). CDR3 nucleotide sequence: TGTGCCAGCAGCTTAAGTAGGGGACCGCCTGAAGCTTTCTTT. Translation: CASSLSRGPPEAFF.

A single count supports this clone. The CDR3 nucleotides read TGTGCCAGCAGCTTGACAGGGGCCAACGTCCTGACTTTC. This sequence encodes CASSLTGANVLTF. The rearrangement uses TRBV11-3 and TRBJ2-6; no firm D call. V dropped 3 bases and J dropped 4 bases, with 4 bases sitting between them. The CDR3 totals 13 residues. Germline V lookup: CDR1 SGHNT, CDR2 YENEEA.

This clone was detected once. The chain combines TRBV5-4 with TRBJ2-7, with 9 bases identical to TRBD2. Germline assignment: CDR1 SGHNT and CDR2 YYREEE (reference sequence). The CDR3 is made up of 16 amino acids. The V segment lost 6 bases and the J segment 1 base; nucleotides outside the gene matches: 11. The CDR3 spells CASTTHSGGDSYEQYF. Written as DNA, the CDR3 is TGTGCCAGCACAACCCATAGCGGGGGTGATTCCTACGAGCAGTACTTC.

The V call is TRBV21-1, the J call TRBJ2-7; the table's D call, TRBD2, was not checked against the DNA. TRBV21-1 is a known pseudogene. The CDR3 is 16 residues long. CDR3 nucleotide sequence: TGTGCCAGCAGCAACCAGCGGGGGGAAAGCTCCTACGAGCAGTACTTC. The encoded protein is CASSNQRGESSYEQYF.

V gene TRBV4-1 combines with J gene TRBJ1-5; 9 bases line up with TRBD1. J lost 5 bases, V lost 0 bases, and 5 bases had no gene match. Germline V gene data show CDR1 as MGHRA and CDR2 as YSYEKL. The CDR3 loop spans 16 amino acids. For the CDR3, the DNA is TGCGCCAGCAGCCAAGAGGGGACAGGGAGGGATCAGCCCCAGCATTTT. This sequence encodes CASSQEGTGRDQPQHF.

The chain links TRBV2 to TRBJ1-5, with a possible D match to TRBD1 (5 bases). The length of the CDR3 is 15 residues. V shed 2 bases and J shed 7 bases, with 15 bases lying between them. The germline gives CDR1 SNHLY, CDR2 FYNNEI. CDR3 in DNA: TGTGCCAGCAGTGAAACGGGCAGGGTCGGGCAGCCCCAGCATTTT. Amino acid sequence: CASSETGRVGQPQHF.

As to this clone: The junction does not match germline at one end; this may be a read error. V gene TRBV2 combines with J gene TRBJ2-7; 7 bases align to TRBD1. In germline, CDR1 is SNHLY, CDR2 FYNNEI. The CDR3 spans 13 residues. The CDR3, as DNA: TGTGCCAGCAGTGACTCGGGACAGCAGAGCCCTCTTTTC. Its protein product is CASSDSGQQSPLF.

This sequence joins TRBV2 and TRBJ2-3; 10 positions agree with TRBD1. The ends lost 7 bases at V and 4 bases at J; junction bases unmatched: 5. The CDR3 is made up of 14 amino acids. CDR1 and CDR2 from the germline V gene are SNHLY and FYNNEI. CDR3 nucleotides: TGTGCCAGCAAGTGGGACAGGGGCTCAGATACGCAGTATTTT. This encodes CASKWDRGSDTQYF.

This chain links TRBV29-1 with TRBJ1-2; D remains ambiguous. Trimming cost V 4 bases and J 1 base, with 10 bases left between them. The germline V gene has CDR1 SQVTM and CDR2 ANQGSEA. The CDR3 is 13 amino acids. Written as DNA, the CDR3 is TGCAGCGTTGGTCCCGGGGTTAACTATGGCTACACCTTC. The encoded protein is CSVGPGVNYGYTF.

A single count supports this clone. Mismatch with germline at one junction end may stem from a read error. CDR3 amino acids: CASSLGRSYEQYF. CDR3 coding DNA: TGTGCTAGCAGCTTAGGGCGCTCCTACGAGCAGTACTTC. The V call is TRBV7-7, the J call TRBJ2-7, with no clear D. From germline, CDR1 is SSHAT and CDR2 FNYEAQ (reference sequence). The CDR3 spans 13 residues.

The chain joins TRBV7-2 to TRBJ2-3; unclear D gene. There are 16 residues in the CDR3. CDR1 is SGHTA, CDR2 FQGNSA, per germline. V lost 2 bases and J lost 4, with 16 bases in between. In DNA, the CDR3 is TGTGCCAGCAGCTTACTTCCGTATAATGGGTCAGATACGCAGTATTTT. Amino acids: CASSLLPYNGSDTQYF.

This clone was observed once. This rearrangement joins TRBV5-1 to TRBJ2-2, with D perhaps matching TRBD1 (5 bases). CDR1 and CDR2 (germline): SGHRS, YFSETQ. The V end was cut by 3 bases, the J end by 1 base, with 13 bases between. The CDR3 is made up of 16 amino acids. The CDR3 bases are TGCGCCAGCAGCTCAAGACAGACGATGAACACCGGGGAGCTGTTTTTT. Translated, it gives CASSSRQTMNTGELFF.

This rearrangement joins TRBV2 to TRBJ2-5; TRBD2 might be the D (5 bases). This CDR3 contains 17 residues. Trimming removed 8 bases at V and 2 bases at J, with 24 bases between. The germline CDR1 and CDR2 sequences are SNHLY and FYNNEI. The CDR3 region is CASPAKRADSPQETQYF. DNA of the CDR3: TGTGCCAGCCCAGCGAAAAGGGCGGACTCGCCTCAAGAGACCCAGTACTTC.

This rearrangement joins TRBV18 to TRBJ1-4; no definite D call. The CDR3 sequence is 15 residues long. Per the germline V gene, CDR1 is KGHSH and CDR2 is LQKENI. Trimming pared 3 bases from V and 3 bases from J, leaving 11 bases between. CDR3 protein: CASSPYPRANEKLFF. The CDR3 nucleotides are TGTGCCAGCTCACCCTATCCGCGGGCTAATGAAAAACTGTTTTTT.